The clone carrying this TCR beta chain was seen at least ten times. The data belong to a study of neurological immune-mediated disorders. V was pared by 5 bases and J by 6 bases, with 7 bases of the junction left unmatched. The CDR3 has 13 amino acids. Germline V gives CDR1 DFQATT, CDR2 SNEGSKA (reference sequence). TCRdb fed the 5' RACE reads into MiXCR, producing one record per CDR3 protein. The sample has around 31,000 distinct CDR3 sequences; around 4% are singletons. The chain recombines TRBV20-1 with TRBJ2-7; the match to TRBD2 covers 10 bases. The sequencing sample was made of CD4+ T cells from blood. This TCR was sampled from a middle-aged woman in good health. The CDR3 DNA reads as TGCAGTGCTCCCCTAGCGGGGGTTGGCGAGCAGTACTTC. The encoded protein is CSAPLAGVGEQYF.